This is a list of T cell receptor beta chains from one sample in a study of T cell responses to AZD1222 COVID-19 vaccine. Profiling relied on immunoSEQ multiplex PCR, and the TCRdb table lists in-frame clones only, not all of them. The table records some 150,000 clones, 90% to 95% of them present only once. Sequences were derived from peripheral blood, sampled on day 0 of AZD1222 vaccination. The receptors were gathered from an adult in good health. The CDR3 runs from the conserved cysteine through the conserved F or W. Expanded clones get a size class; other rows say once, few or many, or leave the size out.

length | size | V | CDR3
15 | NA | TRBV9 | CASSVAPHSDNEQFF
18 | NA | TRBV7-2 | CASSLEVYGTGPPYEQYF
13 | NA | TRBV7-9 | CASSNRGPYEQYF
17 | NA | TRBV5-1 | CASSLGGADRVNTEAFF
14 | NA | TRBV4-3 | CASSQDGATDTQYF
16 | NA | TRBV18 | CASSPPGGQSTDTQYF
15 | NA | TRBV6-1 | CASSELLDRTHEQYF
13 | NA | TRBV7-8 | CASSLSSNQPQHF
13 | NA | TRBV12-3/TRBV12-4 | CASRRQPDYGYTF
15 | NA | TRBV4-2 | CASSQEGAGKNIQYF
14 | NA | TRBV6-5 | CASSYNPPATEQFF
15 | NA | TRBV27 | CASSFDRQAYYGYTF
15 | NA | TRBV18 | CASSYLRREQETQYF
15 | once | TRBV4-1 | CASSQVRDLGNTIYF
12 | NA | TRBV19 | CASSEQDSEQYF
14 | NA | TRBV7-9 | CASSFGQGNGELFF
17 | NA | TRBV14 | CASSRSTVPYSGNTIYF
14 | NA | TRBV13 | CASSPRRNTDTQYF
17 | NA | TRBV30 | CAWSVSPRTAVVYEQYF
14 | NA | TRBV6-5 | CASSTGQGQNIQYF
13 | NA | TRBV18 | CASSPPGDTEAFF
13 | NA | TRBV3-1/TRBV3-2 | CASSQDIGSPLHF
14 | NA | TRBV6-5 | CASSLHGMNTEAFF
16 | NA | TRBV19 | CATSRLGGGRNTEAFF
16 | NA | TRBV3-1/TRBV3-2 | CASSQDLRGMNTEAFF
10 | NA | TRBV5-4 | CASGGTEQYF
16 | NA | TRBV28 | CASSFIYTGVNYGYTF
13 | NA | TRBV7-2 | CASSLGVIYEQYF
14 | NA | TRBV28 | CASSPWSIDYGYTF
16 | NA | TRBV7-8 | CASSSDLAGAGYGYTF
15 | once | TRBV19 | CASSIGVAGANVLTF
13 | NA | TRBV24-1 | CATSDAQGHPLHF
15 | NA | TRBV30 | CAWSYRDRATGELFF
12 | NA | TRBV5-1 | CASSESNTEAFF
15 | NA | TRBV5-1 | CASNFRSDSNYGYTF
11 | NA | TRBV28 | CASSSAYGYTF
14 | once | TRBV7-8 | CASSLDTNQETQYF
13 | NA | TRBV12-3/TRBV12-4 | CASSLPGRETQYF
14 | NA | TRBV19 | CASSAMGVVNEQFF
12 | few | TRBV24-1 | CAISGLTDTQYF
16 | once | TRBV4-2 | CASSQEGGRGGETQYF
13 | NA | TRBV12-3/TRBV12-4 | CASRTGDNSPLHF
15 | NA | TRBV7-7 | CASSLGDRAPDTQYF
15 | NA | TRBV6-6 | CASSYSSSASGELFF
13 | NA | TRBV24-1 | CATSDQQGRGYTF
13 | once | TRBV7-2 | CASSLVLQNIQYF
13 | once | TRBV6-5 | CASSYSGGAEAFF
13 | NA | TRBV7-9 | CASSSQITGRYTF
13 | once | TRBV10-3 | CAIRSEGNQPQHF
14 | once | TRBV2 | CASRPGQANQPQHF
13 | NA | TRBV30 | CAWSVGRYTEAFF
12 | NA | TRBV28 | CASSRGLAEQYF
15 | NA | TRBV4-1 | CASSQESETYNEQFF
14 | once | TRBV28 | CASSPPWGTGELFF